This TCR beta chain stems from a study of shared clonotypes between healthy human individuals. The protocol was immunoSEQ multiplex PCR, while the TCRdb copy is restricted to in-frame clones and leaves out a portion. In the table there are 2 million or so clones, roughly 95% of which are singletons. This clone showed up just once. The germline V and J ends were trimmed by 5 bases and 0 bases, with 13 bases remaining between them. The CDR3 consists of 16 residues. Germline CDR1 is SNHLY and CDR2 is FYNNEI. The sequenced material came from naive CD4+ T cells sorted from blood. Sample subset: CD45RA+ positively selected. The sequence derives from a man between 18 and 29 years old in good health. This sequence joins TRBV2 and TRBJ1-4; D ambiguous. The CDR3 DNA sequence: TGTGCCAGCAGTAGAGAACCGCGTGCAACTAATGAAAAACTGTTTTTT. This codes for CASSREPRATNEKLFF.